The sample holds many counts of the clone carrying this T cell receptor (beta chain). The germline gives CDR1 SGHTA, CDR2 FQGNSA. The J segment lost 14 bases and the V segment lost 1 base, leaving 8 bases of the junction unmatched. This CDR3 has 14 amino acids. The sample is drawn from a study of T-cell memory formation after mild COVID-19. Background on the study: There were largely donor-specific TCR clusters.

5'RACE primed from the constant segment yielded TCR alpha and TCR beta cDNA libraries bearing sample barcodes and UMIs. TCRdb re-derived calls from the 5' RACE reads in MiXCR, one entry per CDR3 protein. This table has just over 60,000 distinct CDR3 sequences, about a tenth appearing once. The J gene is TRBJ2-1, the V gene TRBV7-2; TRBD2 aligns across 10 bases. The clonotype was recovered from a man aged 18 to 29 who had mild COVID-19 (a few samples of this study predate the infection). Cell type and time point are not known. The source material was PBMCs or a T cell subset sorted from them (not recorded which). CDR3 DNA sequence: TGTGCCAGCAGCTTAGAAAGCGGGGGGGCTCAGGAGTTCTTC. It yields the protein CASSLESGGAQEFF.